These 28 T cell receptor beta chains came from one sample sequenced in a study of shared clonotypes between healthy human individuals. The assay was immunoSEQ multiplex PCR, and TCRdb's table has in-frame clones only and misses some. The sample holds under 2.5 million clones, 92% seen once. Sequenced material: naive CD4+ T cells from PBMCs. Subset described: CD45RA+ positively selected. The receptors come from a man aged 18-30 years in good health. Some clones in this sample may be carry-over from other donors' samples.

This clone is a singleton in its sample. The chain combines TRBV5-1 with TRBJ1-2, with 7 bases that match TRBD1. CDR1 and CDR2 (germline): SGHRS, YFSETQ. The length of the CDR3 is 15 residues. V shed 0 bases and J 2 bases; nucleotides not matched to a gene: 4. The DNA for the CDR3 is TGCGCCAGCAGCTTGGGACTGGACAGGAACTATGGCTACACCTTC. It specifies CASSLGLDRNYGYTF. Variable domain in full (rest from reference TRBV5-1 and TRBJ1-2): KAGVTQTPRYLIKTRGQQVTLSCSPISGHRSVSWYQQTPGQGLQFLFEYFSETQRNKGNFPGRFSGRQFSNSRSEMNVSTLELGDSALYLCASSLGLDRNYGYTFGSGTRLTVV.

V and J are TRBV7-3 and TRBJ2-1; perhaps TRBD2 as D (5 bases). Germline lookup yields CDR1 SGHTA and CDR2 FQGTGA. The CDR3 has 16 amino acids. Between the trimmed V and J ends, which lost 5 bases and 0 bases, there was a span of 14 bases. The CDR3 DNA reads as TGTGCCAGCAGCCCATATCCGGGAAGCTCCTACAATGAGCAGTTCTTC. Translating it yields CASSPYPGSSYNEQFF.

For this clone: This CDR3 is also generated by other DNA sequences in the sample. The V and J genes are TRBV30 and TRBJ2-6; D not certain. Trimming cost V 0 bases and J 0 bases, with 3 bases left between them. Germline V gene sequence: CDR1 GTSNPN, CDR2 SVGIG (reference sequence). This CDR3 comprises 14 residues. This CDR3 reads CAWSVGSGANVLTF. Written as DNA, the CDR3 is TGTGCCTGGAGTGTAGGCTCTGGGGCCAACGTCCTGACTTTC.

The V call is TRBV7-2, the J call TRBJ2-5; D may match TRBD1 or TRBD2 (5 bases each). The V end was cut by 4 bases, the J end by 5 bases, with 11 bases between. The V gene's germline CDR1 is SGHTA and CDR2 FQGNSA. This CDR3 has 13 amino acids. CDR3 region: CASSSGRGETQYF. CDR3 in DNA: TGTGCCAGCAGCTCGGGACGTGGGGAGACCCAGTACTTC.

V is TRBV25-1 and J is TRBJ2-3; D not resolved. V lost 3 bases and J 10 bases, leaving 11 bases between the germline ends. CDR3 size: 12 residues. Per the germline V gene, CDR1 is MGHDK and CDR2 is SYGVNS. CDR3 sequence reads: CASSDSIGPQYF. The CDR3 DNA reads as TGTGCCAGCAGTGATTCCATTGGACCGCAGTATTTT.

This clone was observed once. The chain uses TRBV7-8 and TRBJ2-1; D is undetermined. CDR1 and CDR2 (germline): SGHVS, FQNEAQ. This CDR3 is built from 14 residues. V was shortened by 1 base and J by 7 bases, with 11 bases between the two germline ends. CDR3 nucleotides: TGTGCCAGCAGCTTAGTCAGCTTTCCGAATGAGCAGTTCTTC. Protein: CASSLVSFPNEQFF.

This rearrangement joins TRBV7-6 to TRBJ1-2; D not resolved. The CDR3 has 14 residues. V lost 3 bases to trimming and J lost 4 bases, with 12 bases between them. Germline values: CDR1 SGHVS, CDR2 FNYEAQ. In DNA form, the CDR3 reads TGTGCCAGCAGCTTGTCTGCAGGCCCCTATGGCTACACCTTC. Amino acid sequence: CASSLSAGPYGYTF.

The J gene is TRBJ2-6, the V gene TRBV30; D is ambiguous. The germline CDR1 and CDR2 sequences are GTSNPN and SVGIG (reference sequence). V was clipped by 3 bases and J by 0 bases, with 24 bases between them. The CDR3 is 20 amino acids. This chain's CDR3 is CAWSPNRARSPSSGANVLTF. The CDR3 DNA reads TGTGCCTGGAGCCCGAACCGTGCGCGGTCACCGAGCTCTGGGGCCAACGTCCTGACTTTC.

The genes are TRBV7-3 and TRBJ2-5; no definite D call. Looked up from germline, CDR1 is SGHTA and CDR2 is FQGTGA. V was shortened by 4 bases and J by 2 bases, with 11 bases between the two germline ends. The CDR3 runs 14 residues. The CDR3 coding sequence is TGTGCCAGCAGCTCTCGACGGAATCAAGAGACCCAGTACTTC. Protein: CASSSRRNQETQYF.

This chain uses TRBV5-4 with TRBJ2-5; 11 bases are a match to TRBD2. J lost 1 base, V lost 0 bases, and 2 bases had no gene match. The CDR3 consists of 16 residues. Per the germline V gene, CDR1 is SGHNT and CDR2 is YYREEE (reference sequence). CDR3 loop: CASSLGLAGSQETQYF. CDR3 sequence (DNA): TGTGCCAGCAGCTTGGGACTAGCGGGATCCCAAGAGACCCAGTACTTC. The full variable domain, with the rest looked up from reference TRBV5-4 and TRBJ2-5, is ETGVTQSPTHLIKTRGQQVTLRCSSQSGHNTVSWYQQALGQGPQFIFQYYREEENGRGNFPPRFSGLQFPNYSSELNVNALELDDSALYLCASSLGLAGSQETQYFGPGTRLLVL.

The chain uses TRBV28 and TRBJ2-7; D may be TRBD1 (6 bases). Between the trimmed V and J ends, which lost 6 bases and 0 bases, there was a span of 12 bases. The germline CDR1 and CDR2 sequences are MDHEN and SYDVKM. The CDR3 is made up of 14 amino acids. CDR3 loop: CASSLTGISYEQYF. The CDR3 DNA follows: TGTGCCAGCAGCCTTACAGGGATCTCCTACGAGCAGTACTTC.

The chain couples TRBV6-1 to TRBJ2-7; TRBD1 aligns across 7 bases. The CDR3 contains 15 residues. Germline V gene data show CDR1 as MNHNS and CDR2 as SASEGT. V lost 5 bases and J lost 3; bases outside the gene matches: 10. CDR3 DNA sequence: TGTGCCAGCAGTAGGAAAGGGGGCGACCGCTACGAGCAGTACTTC. Translating it yields CASSRKGGDRYEQYF.

This clone was found once. V and J are TRBV18 and TRBJ2-1, with 10 bases that match TRBD2. Germline CDR1 is KGHSH and CDR2 is LQKENI. This CDR3 region has 16 residues. J was trimmed by 2 bases and V by 4 bases; bases with no gene match: 5. The DNA of the CDR3 is TGTGCCAGCTCACGGGAAACTAGCGGGGCCTACAATGAGCAGTTCTTC. This gives the protein CASSRETSGAYNEQFF.

The chain carries TRBV7-2 and TRBJ1-2, with 8 nucleotides matching TRBD1. CDR1 is SGHTA and CDR2 is FQGNSA in the germline V gene. V shed 5 bases, J shed 3 bases, and the junction held 5 bases outside the gene matches. The length of the CDR3 is 14 residues. CDR3 DNA: TGTGCCAGCAGCCCGAGGACAGGGCACTATGGCTACACCTTC. The encoded protein is CASSPRTGHYGYTF.

The chain combines TRBV9 with TRBJ1-1, with a tentative D call TRBD1 (5 bases). V gave up 3 bases and J gave up 7 bases, with 13 bases separating them. Looked up from germline, CDR1 is SGDLS and CDR2 is YYNGEE. The CDR3 is 13 residues long. The CDR3 is CASSGNQGGEAFF. In nucleotides, the CDR3 is TGTGCCAGCAGCGGCAACCAGGGAGGTGAAGCTTTCTTT.

The chain uses TRBV6-5 and TRBJ2-5; tentatively, D is TRBD1 (6 bases). Looked up from germline, CDR1 is MNHEY and CDR2 is SVGAGI. Trimming removed 4 bases at V and 2 bases at J, with 11 bases between. There are 14 residues in the CDR3. In DNA form, the CDR3 reads TGTGCCAGCAGTTTCCGGACAGCTCAAGAGACCCAGTACTTC. This encodes CASSFRTAQETQYF.

The chain joins TRBV4-2 to TRBJ1-2; D ambiguous. Germline-derived CDR1 and CDR2 are LGHNA and YNFKEQ. Trimming cost V 4 bases and J 1 base, with 13 bases left between them. This CDR3 has 15 amino acids. CDR3 DNA sequence: TGTGCCAGCAGCCTCTCCGAAGAGAATAACTATGGCTACACCTTC. This gives the protein CASSLSEENNYGYTF.

The chain combines TRBV28 with TRBJ1-1, with D perhaps TRBD1 (5 bases). This CDR3 has 15 residues. The V end lost 4 bases, the J end lost 0 bases, and 12 bases lay between the germline ends. Germline V gene data show CDR1 as MDHEN and CDR2 as SYDVKM. The CDR3 loop is CASSSRGHLNTEAFF. Here the CDR3 DNA reads TGTGCCAGCAGTTCACGCGGACACCTGAACACTGAAGCTTTCTTT.

The V and J genes are TRBV11-2 and TRBJ2-1; D gene ambiguous. The CDR3 consists of 15 residues. Trimming left V 1 base short and J 0 bases short, with 7 bases between. In germline, CDR1 is SGHAT, CDR2 FQNNGV. The CDR3 DNA reads TGTGCCAGCAGCTTAGGTGAGAGCTCCTACAATGAGCAGTTCTTC. Translation gives CASSLGESSYNEQFF.

The genes are TRBV6-5 and TRBJ2-2; D remains ambiguous. The germline V and J ends were trimmed by 7 bases and 1 base, with 10 bases remaining between them. The CDR3 is made up of 14 amino acids. Germline lookup yields CDR1 MNHEY and CDR2 SVGAGI. CDR3 nucleotide sequence: TGTGCCAGCAAGGGCAGGTTGAACACCGGGGAGCTGTTTTTT. It translates to CASKGRLNTGELFF.

The rearrangement links TRBV10-3 to TRBJ1-1, with a weak D call TRBD1 (6 bases). The germline V and J ends were trimmed by 7 bases and 1 base, with 16 bases remaining between them. Germline CDR1 ENHRY, CDR2 SYGVKD. The CDR3 extends over 15 amino acids. CDR3 bases: TGTGCCATCAAAGTCTCCTCAGGGGAGAACACTGAAGCTTTCTTT. Its translation: CAIKVSSGENTEAFF.

The J gene is TRBJ2-7, the V gene TRBV11-2; tentative D call: TRBD1 (6 bases). Germline V gene sequence: CDR1 SGHAT, CDR2 FQNNGV. Trimming stripped 6 bases from V and 2 bases from J, with 14 bases between. There are 14 residues in the CDR3. This CDR3 is CASREGAGAYEQYF. CDR3 DNA sequence: TGTGCCAGCAGGGAAGGGGCAGGGGCCTACGAGCAGTACTTC.

With respect to this clone: Other DNA sequences in the sample encode the same CDR3. The chain links TRBV4-1 to TRBJ1-1; D gene uncertain. Trimming removed 1 base at V and 2 bases at J, with 5 bases between. The CDR3 has 13 amino acids. Per the germline V gene, CDR1 is MGHRA and CDR2 is YSYEKL. This CDR3 is CASSQAVNTEAFF. The CDR3 DNA reads as TGCGCCAGCAGCCAAGCAGTAAACACTGAAGCTTTCTTT.

J is TRBJ1-3 and V is TRBV7-8; 8 positions agree with TRBD1. V was pared by 5 bases and J by 2 bases, with 11 bases of the junction left unmatched. The germline gives CDR1 SGHVS, CDR2 FQNEAQ. This CDR3 is built from 17 residues. CDR3 loop: CASSENNRGFAGNTIYF. CDR3 DNA sequence: TGTGCCAGCAGCGAAAATAACAGGGGGTTTGCTGGAAACACCATATATTTT.

This chain connects TRBV2 to TRBJ2-1, with D maybe TRBD2 (6 bases). CDR3 size: 11 residues. CDR1 and CDR2 from the germline V gene are SNHLY and FYNNEI. Trimming left V 10 bases short and J 10 bases short, with 14 bases between. CDR3 coding DNA: TGTGCCAACCGAAAGGAGGGCGAGCAGTTCTTC. Amino acid sequence: CANRKEGEQFF.

The gene calls are TRBV5-1 and TRBJ1-5, with D unresolved. The CDR3 is made up of 16 amino acids. Per the germline V gene, CDR1 is SGHRS and CDR2 is YFSETQ. Trimming removed 0 bases at V and 0 bases at J, with 10 bases between. As DNA, the CDR3 is TGCGCCAGCAGCTTGGGCACACTCGATAGCAATCAGCCCCAGCATTTT. Translated, it gives CASSLGTLDSNQPQHF.

The V call is TRBV18, the J call TRBJ1-5; D is uncertain. CDR1 is KGHSH, CDR2 LQKENI, per germline. This CDR3 comprises 13 residues. Trimming removed 4 bases from V and 5 bases from J, with 9 bases in between. In DNA, the CDR3 is TGTGCCAGCTCACTCCAGCGCGATCAGCCCCAGCATTTT. It is translated as CASSLQRDQPQHF.

This sequence joins TRBV18 and TRBJ2-7; 7 bases agree with TRBD1. V trimming: 6 bases; J trimming: 0 bases; junction bases outside the gene matches: 11. The V gene's germline CDR1 is KGHSH and CDR2 LQKENI. The CDR3 contains 16 residues. As DNA, the CDR3 is TGTGCCAGCTCCCCCCAGCCGGGACAGCTCTCCTACGAGCAGTACTTC. This encodes CASSPQPGQLSYEQYF.